This record concerns one TCR beta chain sequence. Per the original data handling: Reference gene primer amplification gave nucleated cell count estimates. Some clones are missing from TCRdb's copy, which holds only in-frame ones; the method was immunoSEQ multiplex PCR. The V and J calls and clone size come from that table; D and trimming were worked out from the DNA. In the table there are about 260,000 clones, over 65% of which are singletons. The germline CDR1 and CDR2 sequences are SGHRS and YFSETQ. The CDR3 spans 17 residues. V dropped 0 bases and J dropped 0; count of bases not matched to a gene: 2. The data belong to a study of blood T cell repertoires in COVID-19. Study context: Samples representing acute and convalescent COVID-19 were sourced from the United States, Italy and Spain. From T cells, B-cell-depleted T cells, or PBMCs came the material, which was cDNA or gDNA.

Sequencing was done on a sample of peripheral blood. This receptor was identified in a man aged 60 to 75 who had recovered from COVID-19. The rearrangement uses TRBV5-1 and TRBJ1-6, with TRBD1 identical over 8 bases. CDR3 nucleotides: TGCGCCAGCAGCTTGGCCGGACAGGGCTCCTATAATTCACCCCTCCACTTT. Protein: CASSLAGQGSYNSPLHF. The full variable domain, completed using reference TRBV5-1 and TRBJ1-6, is KAGVTQTPRYLIKTRGQQVTLSCSPISGHRSVSWYQQTPGQGLQFLFEYFSETQRNKGNFPGRFSGRQFSNSRSEMNVSTLELGDSALYLCASSLAGQGSYNSPLHFGNGTRLTVT.